Detailed here is one TCR beta chain. Antigen: not known. Germline loops: CDR1 MDHEN, CDR2 SYDVKM. The CDR3 runs 15 residues. Between the trimmed V and J ends, which lost 3 bases and 5 bases, there was a span of 17 bases. The study amplified TCR beta CDR3 regions using RNA transcripts. After a first-round RT-PCR with HTBI primers, a second-round multiplex PCR was run. From the multiplex PCR reads, TCRdb called clonotypes with MiXCR, one entry per CDR3 protein. Of 400,000 to 500,000 distinct CDR3 sequences in the sample, about 21% were seen once. The data originate from a study of Graves' ophthalmopathy and Graves' hyperthyroidism. A follow-up of 18 months without ophthalmopathy meant that hyperthyroidism was stable. Hyperthyroidism in these 18- to 65-year-old patients was newly diagnosed, lasting under 2 months. The PBMCs had their origin in more than 9.5 ml of fresh peripheral blood. Points from the study as a whole: The model predicted progression of ophthalmopathy with a sensitivity of roughly 66%, and its specificity was approximately 77%.

Specimen: peripheral blood. V usage is TRBV28 and J usage is TRBJ2-7; D not resolved. This receptor was obtained from a woman under 30 with stable Graves' hyperthyroidism. The CDR3 is CASSFKIFPANEQYF. In nucleotides, the CDR3 is TGTGCCAGCAGTTTCAAAATTTTCCCGGCGAACGAGCAGTACTTC.